This TCR beta chain is from a study of response to subunit inactivated influenza vaccine. In TCRdb, the RT-PCR reads were re-called with MiXCR into one record per CDR3 protein. Among under 850,000 distinct CDR3 sequences listed, about 18% were seen once. On this clonotype itself: The antigen remains unidentified. A clone one base away is much larger, so this may be a read error.

The CDR3 length is 15 residues. In germline, CDR1 is MNHEY, CDR2 SMNVEV (reference sequence). The study, taken as a whole, reports: With each seasonal influenza vaccination, the authors suggested, few new T cells are recruited.

This sample comprised PBMCs from blood, obtained roughly 5 days after vaccination. The chain is built from TRBV27 and TRBJ1-2; TRBD1 matches at 9 bases. This sequence originates from a man aged 45-65 years who received an inactivated influenza vaccine. CDR3 coding DNA: TGTGACAGCAGTCCTGCGACAGGGGGATCGTATGGCTACACCTTC. Protein sequence: CDSSPATGGSYGYTF.